This passage covers 13 T cell receptor beta chains from one sample sequenced in a study of CD8+ T cells in alopecia areata. Sequencing used cDNA as its template, made by extracting RNA and reverse transcribing it. Data came from immunoSEQ multiplex PCR; TCRdb stores just in-frame clones and leaves some out. The profile shows 150,000 to 200,000 clones, under 80% of them singletons. Treatment noted: oral pan-JAK inhibitor, 5-10 mg twice daily. This material consisted of CD4+ T cells sorted from blood, taken between weeks 49 and 50, from a patient treated with tofacitinib. These receptors came from a human donor with alopecia areata.

V is TRBV30 and J is TRBJ1-1; weak D call: TRBD1 (6 bases). CDR1 GTSNPN and CDR2 SVGIG come from the germline V gene (reference sequence). The CDR3 extends over 15 amino acids. V lost 0 bases and J lost 6, with 17 bases in between. The CDR3 sequence is CAWSVEAWGGSEAFF. CDR3 DNA: TGTGCCTGGAGTGTAGAAGCGTGGGGGGGCTCTGAAGCTTTCTTT.

This clone appeared once. The genes are TRBV29-1 and TRBJ2-5, with a tentative D call TRBD1 (5 bases). Trimming stripped 4 bases from V and 5 bases from J, with 14 bases between. Germline lookup yields CDR1 SQVTM and CDR2 ANQGSEA. The CDR3 has 13 amino acids. The CDR3 DNA sequence: TGCAGCGTTGTGAATTCAGGGATGGAGACCCAGTACTTC. It encodes CSVVNSGMETQYF.

This clone was found a few times. The genes are TRBV18 and TRBJ1-1; unclear D gene. Deletions cut 3 bases from V and 6 bases from J, with 14 bases between. The CDR3 totals 14 residues. Germline V CDR1 and CDR2: KGHSH, LQKENI. In DNA, the CDR3 is TGTGCCAGCTCACCTCCGAAAAGACTTGCTGAAGCTTTCTTT. Encoded protein: CASSPPKRLAEAFF.

The chain joins TRBV18 to TRBJ2-7; 8 nucleotides agree with TRBD1. The V gene's germline CDR1 is KGHSH and CDR2 LQKENI. CDR3 length: 14 residues. The V segment lost 2 bases and the J segment 3 bases; nucleotides outside the gene matches: 3. The CDR3 protein is CASSPSGQGYEQYF. The CDR3, as DNA: TGTGCCAGCTCACCATCTGGACAGGGCTACGAGCAGTACTTC.

This chain links TRBV11-2 with TRBJ2-5; the D is unclear. Trimming cost V 7 bases and J 4 bases, with 7 bases left between them. Germline V gene data show CDR1 as SGHAT and CDR2 as FQNNGV. The CDR3 spans 11 residues. CDR3 sequence: CASTSRETQYF. CDR3 sequence (DNA): TGTGCCAGCACCTCCCGAGAGACCCAGTACTTC.

The rearrangement links TRBV30 to TRBJ1-4, with a tentative D call TRBD1 (6 bases). With 3 bases removed from V and 7 bases from J, the gap between germline ends came to 12 bases. The CDR3 is 13 amino acids. Germline CDR1 GTSNPN, CDR2 SVGIG (reference sequence). The CDR3 spells CAWSINRAEKLFF. The CDR3 region has the DNA TGTGCCTGGAGCATTAACAGGGCTGAAAAACTGTTTTTT.

This clone showed up just a few times. The chain carries TRBV11-2 and TRBJ2-3; 8 nucleotides align to TRBD2. J was trimmed by 1 base and V by 1 base; bases with no gene match: 4. The CDR3 covers 16 residues. CDR1 is SGHAT, CDR2 FQNNGV, per germline. This CDR3 reads CASSLGLAPGTDTQYF. The CDR3 coding sequence is TGTGCCAGCAGCTTAGGACTAGCGCCGGGCACAGATACGCAGTATTTT.

The V gene is TRBV9, the J gene TRBJ1-2; 8 bases are shared with TRBD1. V trimming: 0 bases; J trimming: 4 bases; junction bases outside the gene matches: 5. CDR3 length: 15 amino acids. Germline V gene sequence: CDR1 SGDLS, CDR2 YYNGEE. CDR3 in DNA: TGTGCCAGCAGCGTAGGCCAGGGGGCGAGCTATGGCTACACCTTC. Translation gives CASSVGQGASYGYTF. Filled out from reference TRBV9 and TRBJ1-2, the complete variable domain reads DSGVTQTPKHLITATGQRVTLRCSPRSGDLSVYWYQQSLDQGLQFLIQYYNGEERAKGNILERFSAQQFPDLHSELNLSSLELGDSALYFCASSVGQGASYGYTFGSGTRLTVV.

J is TRBJ2-3 and V is TRBV6-5; D remains unclear. Per the germline V gene, CDR1 is MNHEY and CDR2 is SVGAGI. V gave up 2 bases and J gave up 0 bases, with 3 bases separating them. The CDR3 loop spans 13 amino acids. The DNA for the CDR3 is TGTGCCAGCAGTTACGATAGCACAGATACGCAGTATTTT. As protein: CASSYDSTDTQYF.

The chain combines TRBV2 with TRBJ1-1; D is perhaps TRBD1 (6 bases). Per germline, CDR1 SNHLY and CDR2 FYNNEI. This CDR3 has 14 residues. V dropped 6 bases and J dropped 3 bases, with 14 bases sitting between them. The CDR3 DNA reads TGTGCCAGCAGAAAGGGGGTAGGGGACACTGAAGCTTTCTTT. It specifies CASRKGVGDTEAFF.

In this sample, this clone turned up a few times. This rearrangement joins TRBV5-6 to TRBJ2-2; perhaps TRBD1 as D (5 bases). The CDR3 is 15 amino acids. V was shortened by 2 bases and J by 4 bases, with 12 bases between the two germline ends. Germline V gene lookup returns CDR1 SGHDT and CDR2 YYEEEE. The CDR3 DNA sequence: TGTGCCAGCAGCTTTACAGGTTCGGGCACCGGGGAGCTGTTTTTT. Translation: CASSFTGSGTGELFF.

This chain uses TRBV15 with TRBJ2-5; TRBD1 is a possible D gene (5 bases). CDR1 LNHNV and CDR2 YYDKDF come from the germline V gene (reference sequence). The CDR3 loop spans 13 amino acids. Trimming left V 6 bases short and J 4 bases short, with 12 bases between. CDR3 DNA sequence: TGTGCCACCAGGTCCAGGGTGGGAGAGACCCAGTACTTC. This encodes CATRSRVGETQYF.

The V and J genes are TRBV29-1 and TRBJ2-1; D is unclear. The CDR3 is 14 amino acids. V was cut by 3 bases and J by 2 bases, with 11 bases left in between. Germline CDR1 reads SQVTM; CDR2 reads ANQGSEA. CDR3 protein: CSVEKGLTYNEQFF. The CDR3 DNA follows: TGCAGCGTTGAGAAAGGTCTAACCTACAATGAGCAGTTCTTC.